A selection of T cell receptor beta chains follows, all from one sample in a study of blood T cell repertoires in COVID-19. The assay was immunoSEQ multiplex PCR, and TCRdb's table has in-frame clones only and misses some. The repertoire holds about 240,000 clones, around 86% seen once, with approximately 3.5% in the top ten. Specimen: PBMCs or T cells enriched from blood (not recorded which). The receptors derive from a woman between 40 and 55 years old with acute COVID-19. CDR3s include the opening cysteine and the closing phenylalanine or tryptophan. The D gene is left open where the match is weak. A row's size may be missing; if present it is once, few, many or a size class.

cdr3_nt cdr3_aa j_call d_call v_call clone_size
TGTGCCAGCAGCAAAGAAAGAGGCAGGGCGGTCACAACTAATGAAAAACTGTTTTTT CASSKERGRAVTTNEKLFF TRBJ1-4 . TRBV21-1 .
TGCGCCAGCAGCCAAGACGACCGGGACACTGTAAATGGCTACACCTTC CASSQDDRDTVNGYTF TRBJ1-2 . TRBV4-1 .
TGTGCCTGCTGGACAGGGCACACCGGGGAGCTGTTTTTT CACWTGHTGELFF TRBJ2-2 TRBD1 TRBV11-2 .
TGTGCCAGCTCACCATGGTCAGGCGAGAACACTGAAGCTTTCTTT CASSPWSGENTEAFF TRBJ1-1 . TRBV18 .
TGTGCCAGCAGCGTAGCACAAGACAGGTCGGGGCAGTACTTC CASSVAQDRSGQYF TRBJ2-7 . TRBV9 .
TGCGCCAGCAGCTTCGGACAGGGTTCAACCTATGGCTACACCTTC CASSFGQGSTYGYTF TRBJ1-2 TRBD1 TRBV5-1 .
TGTGCCAGCAGCCAAGTGGCCCAGGCGGGAAGGGATACGCAGTATTTT CASSQVAQAGRDTQYF TRBJ2-3 . TRBV4-2 .
TGTGCCAGCAGCCAGTCGGCGGCAGGGGGGGAGACCCAGTACTTC CASSQSAAGGETQYF TRBJ2-5 . TRBV3-1/TRBV3-2 .
TGTGCCAGCAGCTCAGGACGGGGGATTAATGAAAAACTGTTTTTT CASSSGRGINEKLFF TRBJ1-4 . TRBV7-2 .
TGCGCCAGCAGCCTCTCCGAGATTACCGGGGAGCTGTTTTTT CASSLSEITGELFF TRBJ2-2 . TRBV4-1 .
TGTGCCAGCAGTCCACCCGGGAGAAATTCACCCCTCCACTTT CASSPPGRNSPLHF TRBJ1-6 . TRBV6-5 .
TGTGCCAGCAGCCCCGGGACTAGCGGGAGTGATACGCAGTATTTT CASSPGTSGSDTQYF TRBJ2-3 TRBD2 TRBV6-4 .
TGTGCCAGTACCCCGACAGGGAATCCGAGCAATCAGCCCCAGCATTTT CASTPTGNPSNQPQHF TRBJ1-5 TRBD1 TRBV19 once
TGTGCCAGCCCGCCGGGGGCTGGGGCCAACGTCCTGACTTTC CASPPGAGANVLTF TRBJ2-6 . TRBV6-5 .
TGTGCCAGCAGCCCCGGGACTAGCGGGAGGGTGTACGAGCAGTACTTC CASSPGTSGRVYEQYF TRBJ2-7 TRBD2 TRBV11-3 .
TGTGCCAGCAGTGGGCAGGGGTTAGTCTATGGCTACACCTTC CASSGQGLVYGYTF TRBJ1-2 . TRBV2 .
TGTGCCAGCAGCTTGACTAGCGGGGACCAAGAGACCCAGTACTTC CASSLTSGDQETQYF TRBJ2-5 TRBD2 TRBV7-8 .
TGTGCCAGCAGCCCCATAGGACTAGCGGGAGAACCTAGCACAGATACGCAGTATTTT CASSPIGLAGEPSTDTQYF TRBJ2-3 TRBD2 TRBV4-2 .
TGTGCCAGCAGTGAATCCAGGGGCTGGGAAAAACTGTTTTTT CASSESRGWEKLFF TRBJ1-4 . TRBV2 .
TGCGCCAGCAGCCAAGGAGGGTGGGGCTACAATGAGCAGTTCTTC CASSQGGWGYNEQFF TRBJ2-1 . TRBV4-1 .
TGTGCCAGCAGCTTGGGCTATAGCAATCAGCCCCAGCATTTT CASSLGYSNQPQHF TRBJ1-5 . TRBV5-6 once
TGTGCCAGCAGCCCGTGGTACGGGGAGGTCGACAATGAGCAGTTCTTC CASSPWYGEVDNEQFF TRBJ2-1 . TRBV27 once
TGTGCCATCAGGGGGACTAGGAACACCGGGGAGCTGTTTTTT CAIRGTRNTGELFF TRBJ2-2 TRBD2 TRBV10-3 few
TGCAGCGTTGATTGGGGACAGGCAAATGAGCAGTTCTTC CSVDWGQANEQFF TRBJ2-1 TRBD1 TRBV29-1 .
TGTGCCATCAGTGAGAGCCAGGGGAATGAAAAACTGTTTTTT CAISESQGNEKLFF TRBJ1-4 . TRBV10-3 .
TGTGCCAGCAGTTCATCCGGGACTAGCGGGGGCTACGAGCAGTACTTC CASSSSGTSGGYEQYF TRBJ2-7 TRBD2 TRBV25-1 once
TGTGCCAGCAGCTCTGAGGGCACCGGGGAGCTGTTTTTT CASSSEGTGELFF TRBJ2-2 . TRBV7-6 .
TGTGCCAGCAGTGAGAGTAGGGGTATCGGAAACACCATATATTTT CASSESRGIGNTIYF TRBJ1-3 . TRBV2 .
TGCGCCAGCAGTGAGTTTACAGGGGGTGGCTACACCTTC CASSEFTGGGYTF TRBJ1-2 TRBD1 TRBV10-1 .
TGTGCCAGCAGCCAAGGACTAGCGGGAGAATACGAGCAGTTCTTC CASSQGLAGEYEQFF TRBJ2-1 TRBD2 TRBV3-1/TRBV3-2 .
TGTGCCACCAGTGCACCGGGACAGGGGGAGACCCAGTACTTC CATSAPGQGETQYF TRBJ2-5 TRBD1 TRBV24-1 .
TGTGCCAGCAGTGATCAGGGGGCCGGGCAGGGCTATGGCTACACCTTC CASSDQGAGQGYGYTF TRBJ1-2 TRBD1 TRBV25-1 .
TGTGCCATCAGTGATGGACAGGGGGCTAGCGGCTACACCTTC CAISDGQGASGYTF TRBJ1-2 TRBD1 TRBV10-3 few
TGTGCCAGCAGCGGGGGCAGGGGGCCCACTGAAGCTTTCTTT CASSGGRGPTEAFF TRBJ1-1 . TRBV21-1 .
TGTGCCAGCAGTTACCGGGACAGGGTCTATGGCTACACCTTC CASSYRDRVYGYTF TRBJ1-2 TRBD1 TRBV28 .
TGCAGCGTTGAAAAGACTTGGGAGCGGGAGACCCAGTACTTC CSVEKTWERETQYF TRBJ2-5 . TRBV29-1 .